A selection of T cell receptor beta chains follows, all from one sample in a study of beta chain features in type 1 diabetes. The table came from immunoSEQ multiplex PCR; TCRdb's copy has only in-frame clones and leaves some out. The table includes about 700,000 clones, over 10% detected once. The sequencing input was naive CD4+ T cells from blood. All receptors come from a man younger than 30 with type 1 diabetes. CDR3s include the opening cysteine and the closing phenylalanine or tryptophan. The order of the fields is clone size, V gene, J gene, D gene, CDR3 length, CDR3 DNA, CDR3 protein. A D gene is named only where the DNA matches it firmly. The size entry is marked missing in some rows and otherwise reads once, few, many or a size class.

size: few; V: TRBV10-3; J: TRBJ1-2; D: -; length: 13; DNA: TGTGCCATCAGTGAAAACAGTAACTATGGCTACACCTTC; CDR3: CAISENSNYGYTF
size: once; V: TRBV5-6; J: TRBJ2-7; D: -; length: 14; DNA: TGTGCCAGCAGCTTGATTTTGGGGGCTCGGGAGCAGTACTTC; CDR3: CASSLILGAREQYF
size: few; V: TRBV29-1; J: TRBJ2-7; D: TRBD2; length: 16; DNA: TGCAGCGTTGAGGAGACTAGCGGGGGCGTTCGGGCCGAGCAGTACTTC; CDR3: CSVEETSGGVRAEQYF
size: few; V: TRBV4-1; J: TRBJ1-3; D: -; length: 19; DNA: TGCGCCAGCAGCCTATCAGTAGGGACGTGGCAGAGCTCTGGAAACACCATATATTTT; CDR3: CASSLSVGTWQSSGNTIYF
size: once; V: TRBV6-5; J: TRBJ2-5; D: -; length: 15; DNA: TGTGCCAGCAGTTACACGGGACACCCTCGGGAGACCCAGTACTTC; CDR3: CASSYTGHPRETQYF
size: few; V: TRBV29-1; J: TRBJ1-4; D: -; length: 14; DNA: TGCAGCGTTCGGGTCGGGGCAACTAATGAAAAACTGTTTTTT; CDR3: CSVRVGATNEKLFF
size: few; V: TRBV19; J: TRBJ1-5; D: -; length: 14; DNA: TGTGCCAGTAGTTCGGCAGGGGGCAATCAGCCCCAGCATTTT; CDR3: CASSSAGGNQPQHF
size: few; V: TRBV4-2; J: TRBJ2-2; D: -; length: 15; DNA: TGTGCCAGCAGCCAAGGTGGACATAACACCGGGGAGCTGTTTTTT; CDR3: CASSQGGHNTGELFF
size: -; V: TRBV30; J: TRBJ1-1; D: -; length: 11; DNA: TGTGCCTGGAGCCCCGACAGGAAAGCTTTCTTT; CDR3: CAWSPDRKAFF
size: -; V: TRBV9; J: TRBJ1-1; D: -; length: 13; DNA: TGTGCCAGCAGCCCGTCAGGGAACACTGAAGCTTTCTTT; CDR3: CASSPSGNTEAFF
size: few; V: TRBV5-1; J: TRBJ1-1; D: -; length: 15; DNA: TGCGCCAGCAGCTTGGCCCGCGGGGAGGGCACTGAAGCTTTCTTT; CDR3: CASSLARGEGTEAFF
size: -; V: TRBV2; J: TRBJ2-5; D: TRBD1; length: 16; DNA: TGTGCCAGCAGTGAAGCGCTTCGAGACAGGGGAGAGACCCAGTACTTC; CDR3: CASSEALRDRGETQYF
size: -; V: TRBV6-5; J: TRBJ1-2; D: -; length: 14; DNA: TGTGCCAGCATCCAGCGGGATGGTAACTATGGCTACACCTTC; CDR3: CASIQRDGNYGYTF
size: few; V: TRBV30; J: TRBJ1-5; D: -; length: 12; DNA: TGTGCCTGGAGTTCGAGCAATCAGCCCCAGCATTTT; CDR3: CAWSSSNQPQHF
size: few; V: TRBV10-3; J: TRBJ1-2; D: -; length: 12; DNA: TGTGCCATCAGCCAGGGTGACTATGGCTACACCTTC; CDR3: CAISQGDYGYTF
size: few; V: TRBV7-9; J: TRBJ1-1; D: -; length: 12; DNA: TGTGCCAGCAGCTTAGAACCAGGTGAAGCTTTCTTT; CDR3: CASSLEPGEAFF
size: -; V: TRBV29-1; J: TRBJ1-2; D: -; length: 12; DNA: TGCAGCGTTCGGGTCGAGACCTATGGCTACACCTTC; CDR3: CSVRVETYGYTF
size: -; V: TRBV19; J: TRBJ2-5; D: -; length: 13; DNA: TGTGCCAGTAGTATAGTGCAGGAAGAGACCCAGTACTTC; CDR3: CASSIVQEETQYF
size: few; V: TRBV4-2; J: TRBJ2-5; D: -; length: 14; DNA: TGTGCCAGCAGCCGCCGGGCCTCGGAGGAGACCCAGTACTTC; CDR3: CASSRRASEETQYF
size: -; V: TRBV4-1; J: TRBJ2-5; D: -; length: 14; DNA: TGCGCCAGCAGCCAAGCATTGGGACAAGAGACCCAGTACTTC; CDR3: CASSQALGQETQYF
size: few; V: TRBV6-6; J: TRBJ2-1; D: TRBD1; length: 16; DNA: TGTGCCAGCAGCCCTCCGGGACAGGGGTCCCGCAATGAGCAGTTCTTC; CDR3: CASSPPGQGSRNEQFF
size: -; V: TRBV30; J: TRBJ2-7; D: TRBD2; length: 15; DNA: TGTGCCTGGAGTGCACGACTAGCGGGGGCCTACGAGCAGTACTTC; CDR3: CAWSARLAGAYEQYF
size: -; V: TRBV7-9; J: TRBJ2-3; D: TRBD1; length: 12; DNA: TGTGCCAGCAGCCGACAGGGAGATACGCAGTATTTT; CDR3: CASSRQGDTQYF
size: few; V: TRBV7-2; J: TRBJ2-1; D: TRBD1; length: 15; DNA: TGTGCCAGCAGCTTTGGACAGGGCTCCTACAATGAGCAGTTCTTC; CDR3: CASSFGQGSYNEQFF
size: -; V: TRBV15; J: TRBJ1-5; D: -; length: 12; DNA: TGTGCCACCAGCAGAGATAGGACGGCCCAGCATTTT; CDR3: CATSRDRTAQHF
size: -; V: TRBV10-1; J: TRBJ2-7; D: -; length: 15; DNA: TGCGCCAGCAGCGGGACTGAGGAAAGGTCCTACGAGCAGTACTTC; CDR3: CASSGTEERSYEQYF
size: -; V: TRBV6-1; J: TRBJ1-6; D: TRBD1; length: 16; DNA: TGTGCCAGCAGTGCGGCCCCGGGACAGGAACGTTCACCCCTCCACTTT; CDR3: CASSAAPGQERSPLHF
size: -; V: TRBV27; J: TRBJ1-2; D: -; length: 14; DNA: TGTGCCAGCAGGCCGGCGGGTTCAATGGGTGGCTACACCTTC; CDR3: CASRPAGSMGGYTF
size: -; V: TRBV30; J: TRBJ1-1; D: -; length: 13; DNA: TGTGCCTGGAACGCGGTTTCTAACACTGAAGCTTTCTTT; CDR3: CAWNAVSNTEAFF
size: -; V: TRBV7-7; J: TRBJ2-5; D: TRBD2; length: 17; DNA: TGTGCTAGCAGCTTAGGGACTAGCGGGGGGACAGAAGAGACCCAGTACTTC; CDR3: CASSLGTSGGTEETQYF
size: few; V: TRBV27; J: TRBJ2-3; D: -; length: 14; DNA: TGTGCCAGCAGTTTATCGAAGGGCCGGGATACGCAGTATTTT; CDR3: CASSLSKGRDTQYF
size: few; V: TRBV28; J: TRBJ1-1; D: -; length: 12; DNA: TGTGCCAGCAGTCTCCGAAACACTGAAGCTTTCTTT; CDR3: CASSLRNTEAFF
size: -; V: TRBV5-1; J: TRBJ1-2; D: -; length: 11; DNA: TGCGCCAGCAGCTTTGACCAGGGGTACACCTTC; CDR3: CASSFDQGYTF
size: few; V: TRBV6-5; J: TRBJ2-7; D: -; length: 13; DNA: TGTGCCAGCATTCCCAATTGGAAGCAGGAGCAGTACTTC; CDR3: CASIPNWKQEQYF
size: -; V: TRBV30; J: TRBJ1-6; D: -; length: 17; DNA: TGTGCCTGGAGTGTACTTGGGGGGCCTGGTTATAATTCACCCCTCCACTTT; CDR3: CAWSVLGGPGYNSPLHF
size: -; V: TRBV10-3; J: TRBJ1-2; D: TRBD1; length: 18; DNA: TGTGCCATCACCTCGAACGTAGATGCCGGGACAGGGGGCGGTGGCTACACCTTC; CDR3: CAITSNVDAGTGGGGYTF
size: few; V: TRBV19; J: TRBJ1-5; D: -; length: 14; DNA: TGTGCCAGTAGTATAGTAGGGGTCAATCAGCCCCAGCATTTT; CDR3: CASSIVGVNQPQHF
size: few; V: TRBV10-3; J: TRBJ2-5; D: -; length: 15; DNA: TGTGCCATCAGTGATTTATACAGTACCCAAGAGACCCAGTACTTC; CDR3: CAISDLYSTQETQYF
size: -; V: TRBV29-1; J: TRBJ2-2; D: -; length: 14; DNA: TGCAGCGTTGGACCGAAAGGGGAGTCCGGGGAGCTGTTTTTT; CDR3: CSVGPKGESGELFF
size: -; V: TRBV28; J: TRBJ1-6; D: -; length: 14; DNA: TGTGCCAGCAGTGCCGGGACGAGAAATTCACCCCTCCACTTT; CDR3: CASSAGTRNSPLHF
size: -; V: TRBV14; J: TRBJ1-4; D: -; length: 11; DNA: TGTGCCAGCAGCCAAGCCGAAAAACTGTTTTTT; CDR3: CASSQAEKLFF
size: -; V: TRBV30; J: TRBJ2-2; D: -; length: 15; DNA: TGTGCCTGGAGTCGCCTAGGGACGGACACCGGGGAGCTGTTTTTT; CDR3: CAWSRLGTDTGELFF
size: -; V: TRBV5-1; J: TRBJ1-1; D: -; length: 14; DNA: TGCGCCAGCAGCTTGGCAGGGGCGAACACTGAAGCTTTCTTT; CDR3: CASSLAGANTEAFF
size: once; V: TRBV6-6; J: TRBJ1-2; D: TRBD1; length: 16; DNA: TGTGCCAGCAGTTTCACCCCCGGACAGGGACAAGAAGGCTACACCTTC; CDR3: CASSFTPGQGQEGYTF
size: -; V: TRBV27; J: TRBJ2-7; D: -; length: 15; DNA: TGTGCCAGCTCGGACAGTCAATCTTACTCCTACGAGCAGTACTTC; CDR3: CASSDSQSYSYEQYF
size: -; V: TRBV4-1; J: TRBJ1-1; D: TRBD1; length: 17; DNA: TGCGCCAGCAGCCAAGAGGGCAGGGGGCCGAGGAACACTGAAGCTTTCTTT; CDR3: CASSQEGRGPRNTEAFF
size: -; V: TRBV27; J: TRBJ2-1; D: TRBD2; length: 17; DNA: TGTGCCAGCACCCTAAGGGGGACTAGCGGGGGTTACAATGAGCAGTTCTTC; CDR3: CASTLRGTSGGYNEQFF
size: few; V: TRBV28; J: TRBJ1-2; D: -; length: 14; DNA: TGTGCCAGCAGTTTGTCACAGGGAACGTGGGGCTACACCTTC; CDR3: CASSLSQGTWGYTF
size: few; V: TRBV18; J: TRBJ2-6; D: -; length: 15; DNA: TGTGCCAGCTCACCAATGATATCTGGGGCCAACGTCCTGACTTTC; CDR3: CASSPMISGANVLTF
size: -; V: TRBV2; J: TRBJ2-1; D: -; length: 15; DNA: TGTGCCAGCAGAAGAGCGCTGAGCTCCTACAATGAGCAGTTCTTC; CDR3: CASRRALSSYNEQFF
size: -; V: TRBV5-1; J: TRBJ2-1; D: TRBD2; length: 12; DNA: TGCGCCAGCAGCGGCGGGACTAAAGGGGAGTTCTTC; CDR3: CASSGGTKGEFF